Included here is one TCR beta chain sequence, with context. This specimen belongs to a study of cytomegalovirus exposure and HLA in healthy donors. The V gene's germline CDR1 is SQVTM and CDR2 ANQGSEA. V lost 1 base and J lost 2, with 3 bases in between. The length of the CDR3 is 12 residues. The PCR employed 60 Vbeta primers together with 13 Jbeta primers. This table comes from immunoSEQ multiplex PCR, and its TCRdb copy is limited to in-frame clones, with some not included. The top ten hold 1.5% of the sample, which has 90,000 to 150,000 clones, almost 85% seen once. This clonotype was sampled from a woman aged 18-35 years in good health and CMV-seronegative. What was sequenced was PBMCs. V is TRBV29-1 and J is TRBJ2-1; D remains ambiguous. CDR3 nucleotide sequence: TGCAGCGTTGAAGCTACCTACAATGAGCAGTTCTTC. This sequence encodes CSVEATYNEQFF.